Following are 24 T cell receptor beta chains from one sample sequenced in a study of cytomegalovirus exposure and HLA in healthy donors. The PCR had 60 Vbeta and 13 Jbeta primers. Using immunoSEQ multiplex PCR, the repertoire was profiled, and TCRdb retains in-frame clones only, with some absent. The sample consists of 180,000 or so clones, around 80% of them appearing once. The sequencing input was PBMCs. Receptors originate from an older woman in good health and CMV-seropositive.

This chain uses TRBV4-1 with TRBJ1-2; TRBD1 aligns across 7 bases. The germline CDR1 and CDR2 sequences are MGHRA and YSYEKL. The CDR3 sequence is 17 residues long. Germline trimming cut 6 bases from V and 6 bases from J; bases unmatched to any gene: 19. The CDR3: CASSGRDRAPRGDGYTF. CDR3 coding DNA: TGCGCCAGCAGTGGGCGAGACAGGGCTCCCCGAGGGGATGGCTACACCTTC.

As for this clone: Other DNA sequences in this specimen translate into the identical CDR3. This chain uses TRBV28 with TRBJ1-1; possibly TRBD1 for D (5 bases). Germline-derived CDR1 and CDR2 are MDHEN and SYDVKM. The ends were cut back, 2 bases at V and 5 bases at J, with 6 bases in the middle. The CDR3 covers 12 residues. The CDR3 DNA sequence: TGTGCCAGCAGTTTACAGGGAACTGAAGCTTTCTTT. Translation gives CASSLQGTEAFF.

The V gene is TRBV5-4, the J gene TRBJ2-5, with D unresolved. TRBJ2-7 explains the end of the DNA better; the J call may be wrong. CDR1 and CDR2 (germline): SGHNT, YYREEE (reference sequence). This CDR3 is built from 11 residues. The CDR3 here is CASSSPYEQYF. For the CDR3, the DNA is TGTGCCAGCAGCTCTCCCTACGAGCAGTACTTC.

The rearrangement joins TRBV5-4 to TRBJ2-1, with 12 positions matching TRBD1. Germline V gene lookup returns CDR1 SGHNT and CDR2 YYREEE (reference sequence). This CDR3 is 17 amino acids long. V dropped 2 bases and J dropped 4; count of bases not matched to a gene: 7. Written as DNA, the CDR3 is TGTGCCAGCAGCTTTCGAAGGGGACAGGGGGCTTACAATGAGCAGTTCTTC. Its translation is CASSFRRGQGAYNEQFF.

The J gene is TRBJ2-7, the V gene TRBV13; 7 nucleotides agree with TRBD2. In germline, CDR1 is PRHDT, CDR2 FYEKMQ (reference sequence). The CDR3 totals 15 residues. V lost 5 bases to trimming and J lost 6 bases; unmatched junction nucleotides: 13. The CDR3 coding sequence is TGTGCCAGCAGCATCTCGGATAGCGGGTCCCCCGAGCAGTACTTC. Residues: CASSISDSGSPEQYF.

CDR3 in amino acids: CASSTAGTGRGYEQYF. In nucleotides, the CDR3 is TGTGCCAGCAGCACCGCCGGGACAGGACGGGGTTACGAGCAGTACTTC. V gene TRBV7-2 combines with J gene TRBJ2-7; 8 bases map to TRBD1. Looked up from germline, CDR1 is SGHTA and CDR2 is FQGNSA. V was pared by 5 bases and J by 4 bases, with 13 bases of the junction left unmatched. This CDR3 is built from 16 residues.

About this clone itself: Germline and junction disagree at one end, which may indicate a read error. The chain has TRBV6-5 and TRBJ2-5; D is ambiguous. The germline gives CDR1 MNHEY, CDR2 SVGAGI. The length of the CDR3 is 14 residues. CDR3 in amino acids: CASSYSRIQEIQYF. The CDR3 DNA sequence: TGTGCCAGCAGTTACTCGCGAATCCAAGAGATCCAGTACTTC.

This chain connects TRBV9 to TRBJ2-2; a possible D gene is TRBD2 (7 bases). Germline loops: CDR1 SGDLS, CDR2 YYNGEE. Deletions cut 4 bases from V and 5 bases from J, with 15 bases between. The CDR3 covers 15 residues. The DNA of the CDR3 is TGTGCCAGCAGCTTTGGAGGGGGGGAGACCGGGGAGCTGTTTTTT. Translated: CASSFGGGETGELFF.

V gene TRBV29-1 combines with J gene TRBJ1-2; 8 nucleotides align to TRBD1. With 6 bases clipped from V and 7 bases from J, the junction kept 13 bases outside the gene matches. The CDR3 runs to 14 residues. The germline CDR1 and CDR2 sequences are SQVTM and ANQGSEA. The CDR3 bases are TGCAGCGTCGCCCCGGGGGACAGGAACGCTGGCTACACCTTC. This translates into CSVAPGDRNAGYTF.

This rearrangement joins TRBV5-1 to TRBJ2-1, with 8 bases aligning to TRBD1. This CDR3 spans 13 amino acids. The ends lost 9 bases at V and 6 bases at J; junction bases unmatched: 8. CDR1 and CDR2 (germline): SGHRS, YFSETQ. CDR3 loop: CATRLDRANEQFF. The CDR3 bases are TGCGCCACCCGTTTGGACAGGGCCAATGAGCAGTTCTTC.

This clone was seen more than once but under ten times. The chain recombines TRBV27 with TRBJ1-5, with TRBD1 matching over 8 bases. The CDR3 consists of 16 residues. The V gene's germline CDR1 is MNHEY and CDR2 SMNVEV (reference sequence). V shed 5 bases, J shed 3 bases, and the junction held 9 bases outside the gene matches. CDR3 loop: CASSPRQGSNNQPQHF. DNA for the CDR3: TGTGCCAGCAGTCCGAGACAGGGGAGTAACAATCAGCCCCAGCATTTT.

CDR3 sequence (DNA): TGTGCCAGTAGTTCCGGACAGGCCTACTACGAGCAGTACTTC. Translating gives CASSSGQAYYEQYF. V is TRBV19 and J is TRBJ2-7; 7 bases fit TRBD1. Per the germline V gene, CDR1 is LNHDA and CDR2 is SQIVND (reference sequence). The V gene end was trimmed by 5 bases and the J gene end by 3 bases; junction bases not matched to a gene: 7. The CDR3 length is 14 residues.

The chain joins TRBV2 to TRBJ1-3, with a weak D call TRBD1 (5 bases). V shed 7 bases and J shed 3 bases, with 13 bases lying between them. This CDR3 has 14 residues. Germline V CDR1 and CDR2: SNHLY, FYNNEI. Here the CDR3 DNA reads TGTGCCAGCATTTTCAGGGATGTTGGAAACACCATATATTTT. The encoded protein is CASIFRDVGNTIYF.

V usage is TRBV7-9 and J usage is TRBJ1-2; 7 nucleotides align to TRBD1. Germline V gene lookup returns CDR1 SEHNR and CDR2 FQNEAQ (reference sequence). V shed 2 bases and J 3 bases; nucleotides not matched to a gene: 3. The CDR3 has 14 amino acids. In DNA, the CDR3 is TGTGCCAGCAGCTTATTTACAGGGGACTATGGCTACACCTTC. Translating it yields CASSLFTGDYGYTF.

The V and J genes are TRBV5-1 and TRBJ2-1, with D hard to call. CDR3 length equals 14 residues. The V gene lost 1 base and the J gene lost 5 bases, with 10 bases spanning the gap. The germline CDR1 and CDR2 sequences are SGHRS and YFSETQ. CDR3 nucleotide sequence: TGCGCCAGCAGCTTGAGTGCCGGTGACAATGAGCAGTTCTTC. It codes for CASSLSAGDNEQFF.

This clone appeared a few times. The V and J genes are TRBV19 and TRBJ2-7; TRBD1 aligns across 9 bases. Trimming cost V 3 bases and J 2 bases; bases outside gene matches: 5. This CDR3 is 15 amino acids long. CDR1 LNHDA and CDR2 SQIVND come from the germline V gene (reference sequence). CDR3 residues: CASSIGTGGTYEQYF. The CDR3 nucleotides are TGTGCCAGTAGTATCGGAACAGGGGGCACCTACGAGCAGTACTTC.

The J gene is TRBJ1-1, the V gene TRBV19, with 7 bases aligning to TRBD1. The CDR3 consists of 14 residues. V lost 5 bases, J lost 1 base, and 4 bases stayed unmatched. The germline V gene has CDR1 LNHDA and CDR2 SQIVND (reference sequence). This chain's CDR3 is CASSLGQSNTEAFF. The CDR3 coding sequence is TGTGCCAGTAGTTTGGGACAGTCGAACACTGAAGCTTTCTTT.

The chain has TRBV19 and TRBJ2-7; 11 positions match TRBD1. Germline assignment: CDR1 LNHDA and CDR2 SQIVND (reference sequence). The CDR3 is made up of 15 amino acids. V shed 4 bases and J 2 bases; nucleotides not matched to a gene: 4. The CDR3 region is CASSTGTGGTYEQYF. CDR3 in DNA: TGTGCCAGTAGTACCGGGACAGGGGGGACCTACGAGCAGTACTTC.

The chain is built from TRBV10-3 and TRBJ1-3; no clear D gene. Trimming removed 7 bases from V and 1 base from J, with 8 bases in between. This CDR3 is built from 13 residues. The germline V gene encodes CDR1 ENHRY and CDR2 SYGVKD. The CDR3 nucleotides are TGTGCCATCATGACGGAGTCTGGAAACACCATATATTTT. This gives the protein CAIMTESGNTIYF.

A single count supports this clone. The chain joins TRBV28 to TRBJ1-4, with 9 bases aligning to TRBD1. J was trimmed by 5 bases and V by 5 bases; bases with no gene match: 6. CDR3 length equals 15 residues. Germline loops: CDR1 MDHEN, CDR2 SYDVKM. The CDR3 loop is CASSLGTGRNEKLFF. CDR3 DNA sequence: TGTGCCAGCAGTCTAGGGACAGGGAGGAATGAAAAACTGTTTTTT.

This clone was detected only once. The chain combines TRBV6-1 with TRBJ2-2, with a tentative D call TRBD2 (5 bases). CDR1 and CDR2 from the germline V gene are MNHNS and SASEGT. The CDR3 has 15 residues. V lost 4 bases and J 4 bases, leaving 13 bases between the germline ends. The CDR3 sequence: CASSVGGGITGELFF. CDR3 bases: TGTGCCAGCAGTGTGGGTGGAGGCATCACCGGGGAGCTGTTTTTT.

This clone has just a few counts. The chain employs TRBV19 and TRBJ1-5; D is ambiguous. V was shortened by 8 bases and J by 0 bases, with 23 bases between the two germline ends. The germline V gene has CDR1 LNHDA and CDR2 SQIVND (reference sequence). CDR3 length: 18 residues. This chain's CDR3 is CASAYRRDPQNSNQPQHF. CDR3 nucleotide sequence: TGTGCCAGTGCGTATAGGAGAGACCCTCAAAATAGCAATCAGCCCCAGCATTTT.

The chain employs TRBV27 and TRBJ2-7; the match to TRBD1 covers 7 bases. The CDR3 runs 16 residues. Unmatched junction bases numbered 10, after V lost 5 bases and J lost 0 bases. From germline, CDR1 is MNHEY and CDR2 SMNVEV (reference sequence). The CDR3: CASSAKGQVSSYEQYF. The CDR3 DNA reads as TGTGCCAGCAGTGCGAAAGGACAGGTTAGCTCCTACGAGCAGTACTTC.

The CDR3 DNA sequence: TGTGCCAGCAGCCGAGACGGGGTTGATTCACCCCTCCACTTT. This codes for CASSRDGVDSPLHF. The V gene is TRBV7-6, the J gene TRBJ1-6; D not resolved. With 5 bases removed from V and 8 bases from J, the gap between germline ends came to 13 bases. Germline CDR1 SGHVS, CDR2 FNYEAQ. The CDR3 is 14 amino acids.